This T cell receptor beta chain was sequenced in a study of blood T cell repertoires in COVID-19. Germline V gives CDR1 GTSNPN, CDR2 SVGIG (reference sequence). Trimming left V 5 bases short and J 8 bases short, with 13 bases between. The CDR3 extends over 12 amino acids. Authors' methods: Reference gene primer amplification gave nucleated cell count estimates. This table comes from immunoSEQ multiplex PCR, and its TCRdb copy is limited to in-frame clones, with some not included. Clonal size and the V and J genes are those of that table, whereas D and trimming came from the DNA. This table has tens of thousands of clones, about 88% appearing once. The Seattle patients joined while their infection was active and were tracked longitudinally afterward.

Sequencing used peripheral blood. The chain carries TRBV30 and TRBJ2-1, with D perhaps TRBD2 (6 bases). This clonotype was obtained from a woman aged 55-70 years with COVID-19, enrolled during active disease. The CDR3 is CAWGTLGDEQFF. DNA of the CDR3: TGTGCCTGGGGGACTCTAGGCGATGAGCAGTTCTTC.